These 32 T cell receptor beta chains were all obtained from the same sample, sequenced in a study of response to subunit inactivated influenza vaccine. A single record per CDR3 protein comes from TCRdb applying MiXCR to the RT-PCR reads. The top ten hold around 1.8% of the sample, which has roughly 500,000 distinct CDR3 sequences, roughly 23% seen once. This material consisted of CD4+ T cells sorted from PBMCs, taken 4 to 6 days after vaccination. All receptors come from a man aged 45 to 65 who received an inactivated influenza vaccine.

This clonotype was counted a few times. The rearrangement uses TRBV4-2 and TRBJ2-5; 9 nucleotides line up with TRBD1. CDR3 length: 17 residues. Trimming removed 1 base from V and 0 bases from J; junction bases left unmatched: 6. Germline V lookup: CDR1 LGHNA, CDR2 YNFKEQ. The CDR3 region is CASSQAAGQGYQETQYF. DNA for the CDR3: TGTGCCAGCAGCCAAGCGGCCGGACAGGGGTACCAAGAGACCCAGTACTTC.

The chain couples TRBV20-1 to TRBJ2-2; D gene uncertain. Germline CDR1 is DFQATT and CDR2 is SNEGSKA (reference sequence). CDR3 length equals 14 residues. The V end lost 5 bases, the J end lost 1 base, and 11 bases lay between the germline ends. CDR3 sequence reads: CSAPPGRNTGELFF. The CDR3 region has the DNA TGCAGTGCTCCTCCCGGGCGGAACACCGGGGAGCTGTTTTTT.

The gene calls are TRBV7-2 and TRBJ1-4; 8 bases fit TRBD1. There are 14 residues in the CDR3. Germline CDR1 is SGHTA and CDR2 is FQGNSA. The V segment lost 1 base and the J segment 8 bases; nucleotides outside the gene matches: 3. CDR3 region: CASSLDRGREKLFF. The CDR3 DNA sequence: TGTGCCAGCAGCTTAGACAGGGGGAGGGAAAAACTGTTTTTT. Complete variable domain (other parts from reference TRBV7-2 and TRBJ1-4): GAGVSQSPSNKVTEKGKDVELRCDPISGHTALYWYRQSLGQGLEFLIYFQGNSAPDKSGLPSDRFSAERTGGSVSTLTIQRTQQEDSAVYLCASSLDRGREKLFFGSGTQLSVL.

This clonotype was picked up one time. This sequence joins TRBV10-3 and TRBJ2-3, with 11 positions matching TRBD2. The CDR3 length is 16 residues. After removal of 5 bases from V and 0 bases from J, the junction contained 4 bases not matched to a gene. Per the germline V gene, CDR1 is ENHRY and CDR2 is SYGVKD. DNA for the CDR3: TGTGCCATCAGTCCTAGCGGGGGGCTTAGCACAGATACGCAGTATTTT. Protein sequence: CAISPSGGLSTDTQYF.

This clonotype has just a few counts. The rearrangement links TRBV3-1 to TRBJ1-3, with 8 positions matching TRBD1. J was trimmed by 4 bases and V by 2 bases; bases with no gene match: 7. Germline V CDR1 and CDR2: LGHDT, YNNKEL (reference sequence). There are 16 residues in the CDR3. CDR3 residues: CASSQRGQADGNTIYF. CDR3 nucleotide sequence: TGTGCCAGCAGCCAACGGGGACAGGCAGACGGAAACACCATATATTTT.

The chain combines TRBV2 with TRBJ2-3, with 14 bases lining up with TRBD2. CDR1 is SNHLY and CDR2 is FYNNEI in the germline V gene. The CDR3 extends over 18 amino acids. V shed 4 bases and J 2 bases; nucleotides not matched to a gene: 8. The CDR3 DNA sequence: TGTGCCAGCAGTGTCAATATGGGACTAGCGGGAGTCACAGATACGCAGTATTTT. As protein: CASSVNMGLAGVTDTQYF.

This clonotype was detected a few times. The chain links TRBV20-1 to TRBJ2-7; 9 bases agree with TRBD2. Germline V gene lookup returns CDR1 DFQATT and CDR2 SNEGSKA (reference sequence). The CDR3 is 13 amino acids. CDR3 bases: TGCAGCGCAGACCTAGCGGGAACCTACGAGCAGTACTTC. It encodes CSADLAGTYEQYF.

This clonotype has more than one count but fewer than ten. The rearrangement uses TRBV6-2 or TRBV6-3 and TRBJ2-7; D might be TRBD1 (6 bases). There are 21 residues in the CDR3. Germline V lookup: CDR1 MNHEY, CDR2 SVGEGT. Trimming took off 4 bases at V and 4 bases at J, with 35 bases between the two ends. In nucleotides, the CDR3 is TGTGCCAGCAGTTCCTCCTGGTTGTATTTTACCCCCGGGACAACCTCATACGAGCAGTACTTC. Amino acids: CASSSSWLYFTPGTTSYEQYF.

The sample holds a few counts of this clonotype. J is TRBJ1-2 and V is TRBV6-2 or TRBV6-3; D ambiguous. Trimming shortened V by 2 bases and J by 0 bases, and 10 bases separated the two germline ends. This CDR3 comprises 15 residues. Germline-derived CDR1 and CDR2 are MNHEY and SVGEGT. CDR3 protein: CASSYGQRTNYGYTF. The CDR3 DNA reads as TGTGCCAGCAGTTACGGGCAGCGAACTAACTATGGCTACACCTTC.

The chain joins TRBV20-1 to TRBJ2-4; TRBD2 matches 14 bases. The junction had 8 bases not matched to a gene; V was cut back by 0 bases and J by 1 base. Germline loops: CDR1 DFQATT, CDR2 SNEGSKA (reference sequence). The CDR3 is 19 residues long. CDR3 amino acids: CSARDRLAGGPSAKNIQYF. The CDR3 DNA reads as TGCAGTGCTAGAGACCGACTAGCGGGGGGGCCCTCTGCCAAAAACATTCAGTACTTC.

This clonotype came up a few times. J is TRBJ2-3 and V is TRBV7-2, with TRBD2 matching 8 bases. CDR3 length: 16 amino acids. The trim removed 5 bases at V and 3 bases at J, leaving 10 bases unmatched. Germline V gene sequence: CDR1 SGHTA, CDR2 FQGNSA. CDR3 coding DNA: TGTGCCAGCAGCCTCCCATCGGGAGGGTTAACAGATACGCAGTATTTT. It specifies CASSLPSGGLTDTQYF. Full variable domain (remainder filled in from reference TRBV7-2 and TRBJ2-3): GAGVSQSPSNKVTEKGKDVELRCDPISGHTALYWYRQSLGQGLEFLIYFQGNSAPDKSGLPSDRFSAERTGGSVSTLTIQRTQQEDSAVYLCASSLPSGGLTDTQYFGPGTRLTVL.

This clonotype has a handful of counts. This sequence joins TRBV20-1 and TRBJ2-6; D call uncertain. CDR1 is DFQATT and CDR2 is SNEGSKA in the germline V gene (reference sequence). The CDR3 runs to 15 residues. Trimming pared 5 bases from V and 0 bases from J, leaving 11 bases between. CDR3: CSARKGLSGANVLTF. In nucleotides, the CDR3 is TGCAGTGCTCGAAAAGGGCTCTCTGGGGCCAACGTCCTGACTTTC.

This clonotype was observed a handful of times. This chain links TRBV29-1 with TRBJ2-6; D possibly corresponds to TRBD2 (5 bases). Germline CDR1 reads SQVTM; CDR2 reads ANQGSEA. The CDR3 loop spans 12 amino acids. The ends were cut back, 5 bases at V and 12 bases at J, with 14 bases in the middle. DNA of the CDR3: TGCAGCGTTTACGCGGGTCACAGCGTCCTGACTTTC. It is translated as CSVYAGHSVLTF.

The rearrangement links TRBV12-3 or TRBV12-4 to TRBJ2-1; D gene unclear. V lost 6 bases and J lost 0, with 6 bases in between. The CDR3 has 13 residues. CDR3 protein: CASRKSSYNEQFF. The CDR3 nucleotides are TGTGCCAGCAGAAAGAGCTCCTACAATGAGCAGTTCTTC.

A few counts support this clonotype. The chain uses TRBV7-2 and TRBJ2-3; unclear D gene. V was pared by 1 base and J by 0 bases, with 11 bases between. Germline CDR1 and CDR2: SGHTA and FQGNSA. This CDR3 contains 16 residues. The CDR3 DNA sequence: TGTGCCAGCAGCTTAGTAGGGTTGCGAAGCACAGATACGCAGTATTTT. Its translation is CASSLVGLRSTDTQYF.

The rearrangement links TRBV5-1 to TRBJ2-7; the D is unclear. The germline CDR1 and CDR2 sequences are SGHRS and YFSETQ. Trimming pared 0 bases from V and 5 bases from J, leaving 12 bases between. The CDR3 runs 14 residues. CDR3 coding DNA: TGCGCCAGCAGCTTGGAGGGTAGGGCAGACGAGCAGTACTTC. The encoded protein is CASSLEGRADEQYF.

This chain joins TRBV5-6 and TRBJ2-7; 9 nucleotides agree with TRBD2. V was pared by 6 bases and J by 4 bases, with 8 bases of the junction left unmatched. Germline lookup yields CDR1 SGHDT and CDR2 YYEEEE. The CDR3 loop spans 14 amino acids. The CDR3 reads CASTPASGAYEQYF. The CDR3 bases are TGTGCCAGCACCCCAGCTAGCGGGGCTTACGAGCAGTACTTC.

This clonotype was counted only a few times. The genes are TRBV7-9 and TRBJ2-5; perhaps D is TRBD1 or TRBD2 (5 bases each). Germline CDR1 and CDR2: SEHNR and FQNEAQ (reference sequence). The germline V and J ends were trimmed by 3 bases and 0 bases, with 8 bases remaining between them. The CDR3 is 14 amino acids. The CDR3 coding sequence is TGTGCCAGCAGCTTGGGACCGAACCAAGAGACCCAGTACTTC. This codes for CASSLGPNQETQYF.

The genes are TRBV7-6 and TRBJ2-5, with 9 nucleotides matching TRBD2. The CDR3 runs to 16 residues. Trimming cost V 5 bases and J 4 bases; bases outside gene matches: 11. Germline V gene lookup returns CDR1 SGHVS and CDR2 FNYEAQ. CDR3: CASSPVAGALLETQYF. In DNA, the CDR3 is TGTGCCAGCAGCCCAGTAGCGGGGGCCCTGTTAGAGACCCAGTACTTC.

This sequence joins TRBV7-9 and TRBJ2-1, with D perhaps TRBD1 (6 bases). Trimming left V 1 base short and J 15 bases short, with 10 bases between. CDR3 length: 11 amino acids. Germline V lookup: CDR1 SEHNR, CDR2 FQNEAQ (reference sequence). The CDR3 coding sequence is TGTGCCAGCAGCTTAGACAGGGCGAGGTTCTTC. Translation gives CASSLDRARFF.

The chain carries TRBV6-2 or TRBV6-3 and TRBJ2-7; TRBD2 matches at 10 bases. This CDR3 is 14 amino acids long. Per the germline V gene, CDR1 is MNHEY and CDR2 is SVGEGT. The CDR3 loop reads CATERTSGYYEQYF. DNA of the CDR3: TGTGCAACGGAGCGGACTAGCGGCTACTACGAGCAGTACTTC.

There are a few counts of this clonotype. The chain has TRBV20-1 and TRBJ1-5; D call uncertain. Germline CDR1 reads DFQATT; CDR2 reads SNEGSKA (reference sequence). The CDR3 extends over 15 amino acids. The germline V and J ends were trimmed by 3 bases and 3 bases, with 15 bases remaining between them. CDR3 residues: CSASSAGAFNQPQHF. CDR3 sequence (DNA): TGCAGTGCTAGTAGTGCCGGAGCTTTCAATCAGCCCCAGCATTTT.

This clonotype was seen just once. The chain links TRBV7-3 to TRBJ2-6; the D gene is possibly TRBD2 (5 bases). The ends were cut back, 0 bases at V and 1 base at J, with 7 bases in the middle. Germline CDR1 SGHTA, CDR2 FQGTGA. This CDR3 comprises 16 residues. In DNA, the CDR3 is TGTGCCAGCAGCTTAACCCCGGGGTCTGGGGCCAACGTCCTGACTTTC. Translated: CASSLTPGSGANVLTF.

The chain uses TRBV18 and TRBJ2-7; D perhaps matches TRBD1 (5 bases). Deletions cut 3 bases from V and 4 bases from J, with 16 bases between. This CDR3 comprises 15 residues. Germline CDR1 and CDR2: KGHSH and LQKENI. CDR3 nucleotide sequence: TGTGCCAGCTCACCTCCCTCCGGGCAGGGTTACGAGCAGTACTTC. It translates to CASSPPSGQGYEQYF.

In regard to this clonotype: A read error may produce the germline difference seen at one junction end. The chain carries TRBV29-1 and TRBJ2-5, with 8 bases lining up with TRBD1. Germline assignment: CDR1 SQVTM and CDR2 ANQGSEA. The CDR3 sequence is 12 residues long. CDR3 nucleotide sequence: TGCAGCGTTGCACAGGGGGGTGAGATCCAGTACTTC. Protein: CSVAQGGEIQYF.

This clonotype appeared a few times. The chain links TRBV25-1 to TRBJ1-5; D uncertain. Trimming removed 8 bases at V and 3 bases at J, with 14 bases between. Germline-derived CDR1 and CDR2 are MGHDK and SYGVNS. The CDR3 extends over 14 amino acids. CDR3 sequence reads: CASGQSGPNQPQHF. CDR3 coding DNA: TGTGCCAGCGGTCAGTCCGGGCCCAATCAGCCCCAGCATTTT.

CDR3: CASVLLAGGPNEQFF. The DNA for the CDR3 is TGTGCCAGCGTACTACTAGCGGGGGGGCCTAATGAGCAGTTCTTC. The chain recombines TRBV5-5 with TRBJ2-1; 13 bases are a match to TRBD2. CDR3 size: 15 residues. Germline CDR1 SGHKS, CDR2 YYEKEE (reference sequence). J was trimmed by 7 bases and V by 7 bases; bases with no gene match: 8.

V gene TRBV20-1 combines with J gene TRBJ1-5, with D perhaps matching TRBD1 (5 bases). The CDR3 extends over 15 amino acids. Per germline, CDR1 DFQATT and CDR2 SNEGSKA (reference sequence). V was pared by 3 bases and J by 6 bases, with 18 bases between. CDR3 protein: CSASVTAGVAQPQHF. CDR3 sequence (DNA): TGCAGTGCTAGTGTGACGGCGGGGGTTGCTCAGCCCCAGCATTTT.

This chain uses TRBV20-1 with TRBJ2-4; D might be TRBD1 or TRBD2, each matching 5 bases. V was clipped by 1 base and J by 12 bases, with 16 bases between them. The CDR3 extends over 13 amino acids. Germline lookup yields CDR1 DFQATT and CDR2 SNEGSKA (reference sequence). The CDR3 protein is CSARAHMGTAQYF. CDR3 coding DNA: TGCAGTGCTAGAGCCCACATGGGGACGGCTCAGTACTTC.

This clonotype was found a few times. The rearrangement uses TRBV29-1 and TRBJ2-1, with D perhaps TRBD1 or TRBD2 (5 bases each). Trimming left V 8 bases short and J 6 bases short, with 23 bases between. The CDR3 runs to 15 residues. Per germline, CDR1 SQVTM and CDR2 ANQGSEA. The CDR3 here is CSFSWDARTRNEQFF. In DNA form, the CDR3 reads TGCAGCTTCAGCTGGGACGCCCGAACCCGCAATGAGCAGTTCTTC.

The CDR3 region is CASSPRTGIVYNEQFF. The CDR3 DNA sequence: TGTGCCAGCAGTCCCAGGACAGGGATTGTCTACAATGAGCAGTTCTTC. The chain carries TRBV6-1 and TRBJ2-1; the match to TRBD1 covers 8 bases. Germline CDR1 and CDR2: MNHNS and SASEGT. V dropped 5 bases and J dropped 3; count of bases not matched to a gene: 9. The CDR3 totals 16 residues.

This chain uses TRBV7-9 with TRBJ2-5; no clear D. V was cut by 7 bases and J by 7 bases, with 16 bases left in between. Germline V CDR1 and CDR2: SEHNR, FQNEAQ (reference sequence). The CDR3 has 13 residues. For the CDR3, the DNA is TGTGCCAGCAACGCTCCGATTGGCGGGACCCAGTACTTC. The encoded protein is CASNAPIGGTQYF.